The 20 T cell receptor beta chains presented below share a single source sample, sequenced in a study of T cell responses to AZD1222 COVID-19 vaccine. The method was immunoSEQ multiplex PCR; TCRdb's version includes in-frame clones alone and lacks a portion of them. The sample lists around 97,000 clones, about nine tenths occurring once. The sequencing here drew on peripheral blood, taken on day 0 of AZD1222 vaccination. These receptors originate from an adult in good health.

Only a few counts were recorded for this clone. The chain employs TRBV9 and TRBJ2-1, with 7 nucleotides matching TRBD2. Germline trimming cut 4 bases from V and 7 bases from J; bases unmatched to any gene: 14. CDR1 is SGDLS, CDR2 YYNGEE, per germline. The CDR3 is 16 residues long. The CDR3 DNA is TGTGCCAGCAGCCCTAGTTTAGGCGGGAGCCAAAATGAGCAGTTCTTC. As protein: CASSPSLGGSQNEQFF.

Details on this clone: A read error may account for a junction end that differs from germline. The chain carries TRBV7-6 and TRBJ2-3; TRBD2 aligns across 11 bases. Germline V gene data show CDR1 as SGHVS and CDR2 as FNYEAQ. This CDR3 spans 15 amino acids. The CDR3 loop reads CASRPTSGRTDMQYF. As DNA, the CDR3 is TGTGCCAGCAGACCAACTAGCGGGAGAACAGATATGCAGTATTTT.

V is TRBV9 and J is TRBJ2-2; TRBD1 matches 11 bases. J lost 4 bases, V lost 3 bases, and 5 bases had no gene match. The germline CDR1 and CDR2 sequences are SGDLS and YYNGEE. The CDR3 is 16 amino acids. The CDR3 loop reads CASSAGQGAITGELFF. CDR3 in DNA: TGTGCCAGCAGCGCCGGACAGGGGGCGATCACCGGGGAGCTGTTTTTT.

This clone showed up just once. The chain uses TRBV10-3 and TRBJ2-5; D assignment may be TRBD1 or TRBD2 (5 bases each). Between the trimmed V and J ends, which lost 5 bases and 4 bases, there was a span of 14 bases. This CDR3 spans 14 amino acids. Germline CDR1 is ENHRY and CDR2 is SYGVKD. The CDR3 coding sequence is TGTGCCATCAGTCCCGGGGCCTCTGTAGAGACCCAGTACTTC. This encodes CAISPGASVETQYF.

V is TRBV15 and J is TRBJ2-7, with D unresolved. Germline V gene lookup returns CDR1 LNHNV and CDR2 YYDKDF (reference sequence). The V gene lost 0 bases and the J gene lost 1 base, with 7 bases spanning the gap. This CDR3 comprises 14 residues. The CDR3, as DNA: TGTGCCACCAGCAGAGATCTCGGGTCCTACGAGCAGTACTTC. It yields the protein CATSRDLGSYEQYF.

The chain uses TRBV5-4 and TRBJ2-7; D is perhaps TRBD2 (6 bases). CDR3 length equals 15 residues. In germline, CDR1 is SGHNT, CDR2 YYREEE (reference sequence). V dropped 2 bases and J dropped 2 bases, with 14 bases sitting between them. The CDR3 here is CASSLYGSLAYEQYF. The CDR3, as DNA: TGTGCCAGCAGCTTATACGGGAGTCTTGCCTACGAGCAGTACTTC. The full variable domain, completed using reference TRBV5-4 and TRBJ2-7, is ETGVTQSPTHLIKTRGQQVTLRCSSQSGHNTVSWYQQALGQGPQFIFQYYREEENGRGNFPPRFSGLQFPNYSSELNVNALELDDSALYLCASSLYGSLAYEQYFGPGTRLTVT.

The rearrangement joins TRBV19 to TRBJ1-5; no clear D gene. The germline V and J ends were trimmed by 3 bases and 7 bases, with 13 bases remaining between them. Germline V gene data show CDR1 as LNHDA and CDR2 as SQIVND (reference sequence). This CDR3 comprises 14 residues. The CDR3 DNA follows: TGTGCCAGTAGTATTGGAGGGCAAGGGCAGCCCCAGCATTTT. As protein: CASSIGGQGQPQHF. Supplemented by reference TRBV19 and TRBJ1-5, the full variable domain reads DGGITQSPKYLFRKEGQNVTLSCEQNLNHDAMYWYRQDPGQGLRLIYYSQIVNDFQKGDIAEGYSVSREKKESFPLTVTSAQKNPTAFYLCASSIGGQGQPQHFGDGTRLSIL.

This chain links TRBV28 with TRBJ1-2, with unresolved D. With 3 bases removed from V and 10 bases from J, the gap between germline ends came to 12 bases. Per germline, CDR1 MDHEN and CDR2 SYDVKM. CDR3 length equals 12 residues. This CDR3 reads CASSFSPGDYTF. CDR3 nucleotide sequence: TGTGCCAGCAGTTTCAGCCCGGGCGACTACACCTTC.

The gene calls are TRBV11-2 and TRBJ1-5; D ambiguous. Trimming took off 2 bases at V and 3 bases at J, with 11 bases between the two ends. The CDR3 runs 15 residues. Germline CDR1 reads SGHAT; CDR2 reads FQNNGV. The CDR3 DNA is TGTGCCAGCAGCTTAAGCCTCGAGTCCAATCAGCCCCAGCATTTT. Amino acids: CASSLSLESNQPQHF.

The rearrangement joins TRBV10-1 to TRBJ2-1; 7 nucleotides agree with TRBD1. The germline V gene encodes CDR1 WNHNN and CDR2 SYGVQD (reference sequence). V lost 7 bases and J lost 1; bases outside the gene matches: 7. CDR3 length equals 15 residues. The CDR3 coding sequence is TGCGCCAGCACCCTGGACAGGATGTCCTACAATGAGCAGTTCTTC. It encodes CASTLDRMSYNEQFF.

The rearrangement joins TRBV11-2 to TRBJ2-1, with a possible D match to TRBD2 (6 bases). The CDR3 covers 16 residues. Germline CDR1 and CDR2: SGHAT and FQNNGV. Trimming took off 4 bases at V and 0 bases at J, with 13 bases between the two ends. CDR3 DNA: TGTGCCAGCAGCTCCTGGGACTCGAGCTCCTACAATGAGCAGTTCTTC. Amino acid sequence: CASSSWDSSSYNEQFF.

The CDR3 DNA reads as TGTGCTAGTGGTTTGGTAAATTGGACAGGGGGCGCCTTTTCTCTGAACACTGAAGCTTTCTTT. This translates into CASGLVNWTGGAFSLNTEAFF. This chain uses TRBV12-5 with TRBJ1-1; 11 bases fit TRBD1. Germline values: CDR1 LGHNT, CDR2 FRNRAP. V was pared by 0 bases and J by 0 bases, with 15 bases of the junction left unmatched. The CDR3 totals 21 residues.

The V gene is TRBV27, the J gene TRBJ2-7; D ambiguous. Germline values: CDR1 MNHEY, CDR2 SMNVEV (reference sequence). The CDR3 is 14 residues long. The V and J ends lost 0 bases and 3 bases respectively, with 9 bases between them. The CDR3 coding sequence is TGTGCCAGCAGTTTATCCCCCCACGTCTACGAGCAGTACTTC. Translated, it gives CASSLSPHVYEQYF.

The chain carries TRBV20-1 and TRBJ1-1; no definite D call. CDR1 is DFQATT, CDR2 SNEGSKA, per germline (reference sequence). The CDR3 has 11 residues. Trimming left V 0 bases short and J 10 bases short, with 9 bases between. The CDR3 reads CSAREVPVAFF. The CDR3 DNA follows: TGCAGTGCTAGAGAGGTACCTGTAGCTTTCTTT.

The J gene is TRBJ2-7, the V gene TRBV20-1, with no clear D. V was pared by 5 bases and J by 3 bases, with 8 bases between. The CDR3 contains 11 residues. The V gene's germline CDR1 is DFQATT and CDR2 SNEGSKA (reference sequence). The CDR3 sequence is CSAAQRYEQYF. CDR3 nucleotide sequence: TGCAGTGCTGCACAGCGCTACGAGCAGTACTTC.

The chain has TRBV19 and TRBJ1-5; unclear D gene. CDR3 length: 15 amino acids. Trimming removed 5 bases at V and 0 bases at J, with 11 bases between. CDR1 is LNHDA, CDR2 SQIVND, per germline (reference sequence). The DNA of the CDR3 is TGTGCCAGTAGTCCTCCCGGCCGTAGCAATCAGCCCCAGCATTTT. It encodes CASSPPGRSNQPQHF.

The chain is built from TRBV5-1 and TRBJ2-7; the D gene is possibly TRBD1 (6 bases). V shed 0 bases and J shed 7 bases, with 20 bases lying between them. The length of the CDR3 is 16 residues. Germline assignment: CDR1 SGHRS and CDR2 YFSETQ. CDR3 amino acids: CASSLGRLGASMEQYF. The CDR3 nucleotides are TGCGCCAGCAGCTTGGGACGATTGGGGGCCTCTATGGAGCAGTACTTC.

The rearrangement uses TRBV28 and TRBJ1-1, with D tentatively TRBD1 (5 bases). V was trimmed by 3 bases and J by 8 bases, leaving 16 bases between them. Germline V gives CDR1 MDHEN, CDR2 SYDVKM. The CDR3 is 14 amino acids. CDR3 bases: TGTGCCAGCAGTTTGGGGCCTCCCAGGGACGAAGCTTTCTTT. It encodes CASSLGPPRDEAFF.

The CDR3, as DNA: TGTGCCAGCAGCCTCGACAGGGGGCAAGCCGGGGAGCTGTTTTTT. Its protein product is CASSLDRGQAGELFF. The chain links TRBV5-5 to TRBJ2-2, with TRBD1 matching over 10 bases. Trimming at V came to 4 bases and at J to 6 bases, leaving 6 bases not matched to a gene. CDR3 length: 15 amino acids. The germline gives CDR1 SGHKS, CDR2 YYEKEE (reference sequence). Using reference TRBV5-5 and TRBJ2-2 for the parts outside the CDR3, the full variable domain is DAGVTQSPTHLIKTRGQQVTLRCSPISGHKSVSWYQQVLGQGPQFIFQYYEKEERGRGNFPDRFSARQFPNYSSELNVNALLLGDSALYLCASSLDRGQAGELFFGEGSRLTVL.

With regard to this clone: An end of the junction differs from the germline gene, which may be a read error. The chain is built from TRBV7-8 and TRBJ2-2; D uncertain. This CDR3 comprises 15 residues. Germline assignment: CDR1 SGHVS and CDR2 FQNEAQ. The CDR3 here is CASLRQQSNIGELFF. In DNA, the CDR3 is TGTGCCAGCCTCCGGCAACAATCGAACATCGGGGAGCTGTTTTTT.